This T cell receptor (beta chain) was recorded in a study of T cell responses to AZD1222 COVID-19 vaccine (dated by TCRdb to about 2021). Looking at the study overall: TCR sequencing covered fewer than 250 trial participants: 200 to 210 given two doses of AZD1222 and 26 given two doses of MenACWY control vaccine. Trial participants were enrolled by age into subgroups of 18-55, 56-69 and 70-plus years, and around 150, 28 and 57 TCR-sequenced participants, respectively, were included in these subgroups. Findings and caveats that apply to the study as a whole: After two AZD1222 doses, spike-specific TCR breadth and depth were significantly higher than at day 0 and than in MenACWY recipients. Reportedly, almost half of the unique spike-specific TCRs recognized epitopes lying outside the regions that are mutated in the B.1.351 and B.1.1.7 variants. Conclusions about previously exposed vaccinees are limited, since just five or six AZD1222 recipients were seropositive for SARS-CoV-2 at baseline. Because no samples from the day 14 peak response were available, repertoires could be characterized only after the peak T cell response. The 56-69-year group was small, and its depth increase did not reach significance, likely because of low power. Participants were mostly white British and included more females than males, and it was suggested by the authors that clonal diversity may have been underestimated. The vaccine-associated CD4 TCRs covered the entire spike protein, and the dominant responses fell in regions 160-218 and 743-854.

Comment on this clone: It has no known antigen specificity. Base qualities are not at hand, and no much larger clone is one base apart.

The time point label, read with the paper, signifies: about 28 days (+/-7) after the second vaccine dose. What the treatment or condition label conveys for this sample: meningococcal conjugate vaccine given as trial control. Samples from vaccinated people were obtained from the UK trials COV001 and COV002, which included a single-blind randomized controlled phase 2/3 trial of AZD1222 (ChAdOx1 nCoV-19) in healthy adults. For TCRbeta chain sequencing, PBMC samples were collected from trial participants at day 0 and at day 28 after the second dose. The CDR3 has 15 amino acids, counting the end cysteine and phenylalanine. Only the CDR3 region is kept as DNA, spanning 45 bases read in frame from base 1. The germline V gene (reference sequence) provides CDR1 GTSNPN and CDR2 SVGIG. V is cut by 0 bases and J by 3 bases, and the space between the germline ends is 12 bases. The CDR3 regions of human TCRbeta chains were analyzed by immunosequencing. The paper's data handling went like this. Repertoire TCRs were matched against a reference library of SARS-CoV-2-specific TCRs generated with the MIRA antigen-specificity platform. Breadth was defined as the fraction of unique TCRs that were SARS-CoV-2-associated, and depth was defined as the fraction of total T cells that were SARS-CoV-2-associated. Using the MIRA data, every spike-specific TCR was mapped to the spike region that the TCR reacted to and assigned to either a CD4 or a CD8 class. Log10-transformed breadth and depth values were compared by one-way ANOVA with Sidak's multiple comparisons tests. In its TCRdb copy, this immuneACCESS table keeps in-frame sequences only and misses some clones. Where compared with another copy, unresolved V genes explain less than half of these, and the others have no known cause. V, J and clone size were drawn from that table, and D and trimming were deduced from the DNA. This sample gives 150,000 to 200,000 clones in total; 85% to 95% of them show up just once. About 3.5% of the sample comes from the top ten.

Specimen: peripheral blood, collected 28 days after the second dose of the MenACWY control vaccine. Recombination connected TRBV30 to TRBJ1-5; a tentative D match to TRBD1 spans 6 bases. This sequence originates from an adult who received the MenACWY meningococcal vaccine as a control. The CDR3 region: CAWSVLQGLNQPQHF. The DNA reads TGTGCCTGGAGTGTACTACAGGGCCTCAATCAGCCCCAGCATTTT. Joined to the reference TRBV30 and TRBJ1-5 proteins, this CDR3 gives the full variable domain: SQTIHQWPATLVQPVGSPLSLECTVEGTSNPNLYWYRQAAGRGLQLLFYSVGIGQISSEVPQNLSASRPQDRQFILSSKKLLLSDSGFYLCAWSVLQGLNQPQHFGDGTRLSIL.